Listed below are T cell receptor beta chains from one sample, sequenced in a study of molecular identifiers for immune sequencing clone quantification. Via MiXCR, TCRdb re-called the PCR reads, giving one row per CDR3 protein. Of about 320,000 distinct CDR3 sequences in the sample, 20% to 25% were seen once. Sample: naive CD8+ T cells from blood, with Jurkat cell RNA spiked in. All receptors derive from a human donor in good health. Some libraries in this study had Jurkat cell RNA spiked in. Both conserved end residues are part of each CDR3. Fields, in order: V gene, J gene, D gene, clone size, CDR3 protein, CDR3 DNA. A D gene is named only where the DNA matches it firmly. Expanded clones are given a class, and other clones once, few, many or no size at all.

>TRBV2|TRBJ1-1|.|few
CASSLTRSEASF
TGTGCCAGCAGTCTGACCCGGTCTGAAGCTTCCTTT
>TRBV5-5|TRBJ2-7|TRBD1|many
CASSQRYSGTAYEQYF
TGTGCCAGCAGCCAAAGGTACTCCGGGACAGCCTACGAGCAGTACTTC
>TRBV7-2|TRBJ2-7|.|many
CASSFGVGDYEQYF
TGTGCCAGCAGCTTCGGGGTCGGGGACTACGAGCAGTACTTC
>TRBV20-1|TRBJ2-7|.|few
CSAMGDPRVILEQYF
TGCAGTGCTATGGGGGACCCCAGGGTGATTCTCGAGCAGTACTTC
>TRBV6-2/TRBV6-3|TRBJ2-3|.|many
CASSIAASPTDTQYF
TGTGCCAGCAGTATAGCAGCGAGCCCGACAGATACGCAGTATTTT
>TRBV7-2|TRBJ2-7|.|.
CASSDFLGYEQYF
TGTGCCAGCAGCGATTTCTTGGGATACGAGCAGTACTTC
>TRBV4-1|TRBJ1-2|.|many
CASSQPDLNYGYTF
TGCGCCAGCAGCCAGCCCGACTTGAACTATGGCTACACCTTC
>TRBV11-2|TRBJ2-7|.|many
CASSIGAKSGNEQYF
TGTGCCAGCAGCATAGGGGCGAAATCGGGGAACGAGCAGTACTTC
>TRBV4-3|TRBJ2-7|.|many
CASSQGLISYEQYF
TGCGCCAGCAGCCAAGGCCTGATCTCCTACGAGCAGTACTTC
>TRBV27|TRBJ2-1|.|few
CASSYTPGGEQFF
TGTGCCAGCAGTTACACACCGGGTGGTGAGCAGTTCTTC
>TRBV4-2|TRBJ1-4|.|.
CASSQDGEKLFF
TGTGCCAGCAGCCAAGATGGGGAAAAATTGTTTTTT
>TRBV7-2|TRBJ1-5|.|many
CASSLLGEWGPQHF
TGTGCCAGCAGCTTACTGGGGGAGTGGGGGCCCCAGCATTTT
>TRBV5-4|TRBJ1-1|TRBD1|.
CASSPYRQGVAFF
TGTGCCAGCAGCCCATACCGACAGGGGGTAGCTTTCTTT
>TRBV28|TRBJ1-5|.|many
CASSFMANNQPQHF
TGTGCCAGCAGTTTCATGGCTAACAATCAGCCCCAGCATTTT
>TRBV5-5|TRBJ1-1|.|few
CASSPFGAGEYTEAFF
TGTGCCAGCAGTCCCTTCGGGGCGGGGGAGTACACTGAAGCTTTCTTT
>TRBV19|TRBJ1-5|.|many
CASSIGTRSNQPQHF
TGTGCCAGTAGTATCGGGACACGGAGCAATCAGCCCCAGCATTTT
>TRBV11-2|TRBJ2-1|.|many
CASSLDGAIEQFF
TGTGCCAGCAGCTTAGATGGAGCAATTGAGCAGTTCTTC
>TRBV9|TRBJ1-4|TRBD1|many
CASSVDPTGSTNEKLFF
TGTGCCAGCAGCGTAGACCCGACAGGGTCAACTAATGAAAAACTGTTTTTT
>TRBV6-1|TRBJ1-5|.|many
CASSEGSYQPQHF
TGTGCCAGCAGTGAAGGTTCCTATCAGCCCCAGCATTTT
>TRBV13|TRBJ2-3|.|many
CASSLAGEADTQYF
TGTGCCAGCAGCTTAGCGGGGGAGGCAGATACGCAGTATTTT
>TRBV28|TRBJ2-5|.|few
CASSLEGAGLQETQYF
TGTGCCAGCAGTTTAGAGGGAGCGGGCCTACAAGAGACCCAGTACTTC
>TRBV4-3|TRBJ2-2|.|many
CASSQDHRYTGELFF
TGCGCCAGCAGCCAGGACCACAGATACACCGGGGAGCTGTTTTTT
>TRBV13|TRBJ2-5|TRBD2|many
CASSMGLARGDGTQYF
TGTGCCAGCAGCATGGGACTAGCCCGTGGGGATGGGACCCAGTACTTC
>TRBV4-3|TRBJ1-6|.|.
CASSQVDRTYNSPLHF
TGCGCCAGCAGCCAAGTGGACAGAACCTATAATTCACCCCTCCACTTT
>TRBV13|TRBJ1-1|.|few
CASSFIGAGTMNTEAFF
TGTGCCAGCAGCTTTATTGGGGCAGGGACCATGAACACTGAAGCTTTCTTT
>TRBV7-9|TRBJ2-1|TRBD2|few
CASSSNSGGRPYNEQFF
TGTGCCAGCAGCTCCAACTCGGGGGGGCGCCCCTACAATGAGCAGTTCTTC
>TRBV2|TRBJ2-7|.|few
CASSEDGGLYYEQYF
TGTGCCAGCAGTGAAGATGGGGGGTTGTACTACGAGCAGTACTTC
>TRBV7-6|TRBJ2-7|TRBD2|many
CASSWTSGTYEQYF
TGTGCCAGCAGTTGGACTAGCGGGACCTACGAGCAGTACTTC
>TRBV7-9|TRBJ1-1|.|many
CASSSRSTGNTEAFF
TGTGCCAGCAGCTCCCGGTCGACAGGGAACACTGAAGCTTTCTTT
>TRBV20-1|TRBJ2-5|.|.
CSARVSGMKTQYF
TGCAGTGCTAGAGTATCAGGGATGAAGACCCAGTACTTC
>TRBV28|TRBJ1-2|TRBD1|many
CASSPPGTGNGYTF
TGTGCCAGCAGTCCCCCCGGGACAGGGAATGGCTACACCTTC
>TRBV19|TRBJ2-2|TRBD1|many
CASSASGGWGTGELFF
TGTGCCAGTAGTGCCTCAGGGGGCTGGGGCACCGGGGAGCTGTTTTTT
>TRBV27|TRBJ1-1|.|many
CASSPDDPGWTEAFF
TGTGCCAGCAGTCCTGACGATCCGGGTTGGACTGAAGCTTTCTTT
>TRBV7-9|TRBJ1-5|.|few
CASSSTGTYQPLHF
TGTGCCAGCAGCTCTACCGGGACATATCAGCCCCTGCATTTT
>TRBV15|TRBJ1-3|.|many
CATSRAAPSPGNTIYF
TGTGCCACCAGCAGAGCTGCACCGTCGCCTGGAAACACCATATATTTT
>TRBV7-2|TRBJ2-1|TRBD2|many
CASSFLAGGPLGNEQFF
TGTGCCAGCAGCTTCCTAGCGGGGGGTCCGTTGGGGAATGAGCAGTTCTTC
>TRBV19|TRBJ2-3|.|many
CASSLVGLSTDTQYF
TGTGCCAGCAGTTTAGTGGGGTTGAGCACAGATACGCAGTATTTT
>TRBV5-1|TRBJ2-2|.|many
CASSWWRINTGELFF
TGCGCCAGCAGCTGGTGGAGGATAAACACCGGGGAGCTGTTTTTT
>TRBV9|TRBJ1-2|.|many
CASSAEPPDSFNYGYTF
TGTGCCAGCAGCGCCGAACCGCCCGACAGTTTTAACTATGGCTACACCTTC
>TRBV4-3|TRBJ2-3|.|.
CASSQNVAGGNLADTQYF
TGCGCCAGCAGCCAAAACGTCGCCGGAGGGAATTTGGCAGATACGCAGTATTTT
>TRBV29-1|TRBJ1-1|TRBD1|many
CSVRTGSNTEAFF
TGCAGCGTACGGACAGGGTCCAACACTGAAGCTTTCTTT
>TRBV6-5|TRBJ2-3|.|many
CASSRGTDTQYF
TGTGCCAGTTCTCGTGGCACAGATACGCAGTATTTT
>TRBV29-1|TRBJ2-7|.|few
CSVATGTYEQYF
TGCAGCGTTGCGACAGGCACCTACGAGCAGTACTTC
>TRBV4-3|TRBJ2-3|TRBD2|.
CASSQASGGPVVDTQYF
TGCGCCAGCAGCCAAGCTAGCGGGGGCCCGGTGGTAGATACGCAGTATTTT
>TRBV6-2/TRBV6-3|TRBJ1-2|TRBD1|.
CASSSGTGGDYGYTF
TGTGCCAGCAGTTCTGGGACAGGGGGCGACTATGGCTACACCTTC
>TRBV4-1|TRBJ2-7|.|many
CASSQDPGTYEQYF
TGCGCCAGCAGCCAAGACCCGGGGACCTACGAGCAGTACTTC
>TRBV3-1|TRBJ2-3|.|few
CASSQGPRTDTQYF
TGTGCCAGCAGCCAAGGGCCTCGCACAGATACGCAGTATTTT